The 26 T cell receptor beta chains reported below all come from one sample, sequenced in a study of T-cell reconstitution after alpha-beta-depleted transplantation in children. Unique molecular identifiers were built into the TCRbeta library. TCRdb re-called the PCR reads through MiXCR, storing one row per CDR3 protein. The sample contains some 840,000 distinct CDR3 sequences, roughly 15% of which appear only once. The specimen was PBMCs, mostly from graft donor cells, collected 360 days after TCRalphabeta/CD19-depleted stem cell transplant. The receptors were sampled from a male patient between 10 and 17 years old who had a stem cell transplant for acute lymphoblastic leukemia, so the T cells may come from the graft donor.

V gene TRBV29-1 combines with J gene TRBJ2-7; a possible D gene is TRBD2 (6 bases). V was shortened by 6 bases and J by 0 bases, with 18 bases between the two germline ends. Per germline, CDR1 SQVTM and CDR2 ANQGSEA. The CDR3 has 15 residues. CDR3 in DNA: TGCAGCGTGCGGGACGGACACTCGGCCTCCTACGAGCAGTACTTC. This codes for CSVRDGHSASYEQYF.

J is TRBJ2-7 and V is TRBV7-2, with 7 bases that match TRBD2. Germline V gene data show CDR1 as SGHTA and CDR2 as FQGNSA. The length of the CDR3 is 15 residues. The ends lost 5 bases at V and 4 bases at J; junction bases unmatched: 11. The CDR3 nucleotides read TGTGCCAGCAGCCCGGGGGATGCTAGCGGATACGAGCAGTACTTC. It yields the protein CASSPGDASGYEQYF.

Only a few counts were recorded for this clonotype. The DNA for the CDR3 is TGCAGTGACTTAGCGGTCTCCTACAATGAGCAGTTCTTC. Translating it yields CSDLAVSYNEQFF. This sequence joins TRBV20-1 and TRBJ2-1, with D maybe TRBD2 (6 bases). The CDR3 contains 13 residues. The V end lost 7 bases, the J end lost 0 bases, and 10 bases lay between the germline ends. The V gene's germline CDR1 is DFQATT and CDR2 SNEGSKA (reference sequence).

The rearrangement joins TRBV7-9 to TRBJ2-1; the D gene could be TRBD1 or TRBD2 (5 bases each). The V end was cut by 3 bases, the J end by 5 bases, with 17 bases between. CDR3 length: 16 residues. Germline CDR1 SEHNR, CDR2 FQNEAQ (reference sequence). The CDR3 nucleotides read TGTGCCAGCAGCTTTGGTGGGGCTAGCAAGCACAATGAGCAGTTCTTC. It encodes CASSFGGASKHNEQFF.

This clonotype showed up just a few times. This chain connects TRBV7-9 to TRBJ2-7; the match to TRBD1 covers 7 bases. With V trimmed by 4 bases and J by 2 bases, 14 bases remained unmatched. Germline V gene data show CDR1 as SEHNR and CDR2 as FQNEAQ (reference sequence). The CDR3 has 17 residues. The CDR3 region has the DNA TGTGCCAGCAGCTGGAGACAGGGTCGTGAGGGGGCCTACGAGCAGTACTTC. It is translated as CASSWRQGREGAYEQYF.

The V and J genes are TRBV4-1 and TRBJ1-5; D may be TRBD1 (6 bases). CDR1 is MGHRA and CDR2 is YSYEKL in the germline V gene. V lost 3 bases to trimming and J lost 2 bases, with 11 bases between them. The CDR3 has 15 residues. The CDR3 nucleotides read TGCGCCAGCAGCCAGGCCTACAGGGGCAATCAGCCCCAGCATTTT. This codes for CASSQAYRGNQPQHF.

This clonotype was seen only a few times. The chain carries TRBV3-1 and TRBJ1-1; D is unclear. CDR3 size: 14 residues. Between the trimmed V and J ends, which lost 1 base and 7 bases, there was a span of 13 bases. Germline CDR1 and CDR2: LGHDT and YNNKEL (reference sequence). CDR3 region: CASSQVLGFNEAFF. The CDR3 bases are TGTGCCAGCAGCCAAGTACTAGGTTTTAATGAAGCTTTCTTT.

V usage is TRBV20-1 and J usage is TRBJ2-3; 9 nucleotides line up with TRBD2. The V gene's germline CDR1 is DFQATT and CDR2 SNEGSKA (reference sequence). The V segment lost 0 bases and the J segment 2 bases; nucleotides outside the gene matches: 6. The CDR3 has 16 residues. The CDR3 bases are TGCAGTGCTAGAGATCCCCGCGGGAGGGCCACAGATACGCAGTATTTT. Protein sequence: CSARDPRGRATDTQYF.

This clonotype has ten or more counts. This chain uses TRBV10-3 with TRBJ2-7; D may match TRBD1 or TRBD2 (6 bases each). CDR1 is ENHRY, CDR2 SYGVKD, per germline. V lost 4 bases and J lost 3, with 13 bases in between. CDR3 length: 14 amino acids. The CDR3 loop reads CAISGGGTYYEQYF. DNA of the CDR3: TGTGCCATCAGTGGAGGGGGGACCTACTACGAGCAGTACTTC.

This chain uses TRBV7-8 with TRBJ2-4; the match to TRBD2 covers 9 bases. The germline V gene encodes CDR1 SGHVS and CDR2 FQNEAQ. V dropped 1 base and J dropped 2; count of bases not matched to a gene: 3. The CDR3 has 16 residues. The CDR3 DNA reads as TGTGCCAGCAGCTTAGGGGCGGGGGGGTCCAAAAACATTCAGTACTTC. Translation gives CASSLGAGGSKNIQYF.

This sequence joins TRBV25-1 and TRBJ2-1; 8 positions match TRBD2. The ends lost 8 bases at V and 4 bases at J; junction bases unmatched: 10. Germline V lookup: CDR1 MGHDK, CDR2 SYGVNS. The CDR3 spans 15 residues. The CDR3: CASDNGAGGYNEQFF. DNA for the CDR3: TGTGCCAGCGATAACGGGGCGGGAGGATACAATGAGCAGTTCTTC.

A few counts support this clonotype. The rearrangement uses TRBV5-1 and TRBJ1-4; D is unclear. V lost 1 base and J 4 bases, leaving 8 bases between the germline ends. This CDR3 is 14 amino acids long. CDR1 and CDR2 (germline): SGHRS, YFSETQ. The CDR3 DNA sequence: TGCGCCAGCAGCTTGAGACCAGATAATGAAAAACTGTTTTTT. Its translation: CASSLRPDNEKLFF.

J is TRBJ2-7 and V is TRBV27; no clear D gene. This CDR3 spans 15 amino acids. The germline V and J ends were trimmed by 2 bases and 4 bases, with 15 bases remaining between them. Per germline, CDR1 MNHEY and CDR2 SMNVEV (reference sequence). CDR3 residues: CASSLTPWGAYEQYF. CDR3 DNA: TGTGCCAGCAGTTTAACCCCGTGGGGTGCGTACGAGCAGTACTTC.

The V call is TRBV27, the J call TRBJ2-7, with 13 bases that match TRBD2. The CDR3 length is 15 residues. V shed 0 bases and J 7 bases; nucleotides not matched to a gene: 3. Looked up from germline, CDR1 is MNHEY and CDR2 is SMNVEV (reference sequence). The CDR3 spells CASSLSRTSGREQYF. CDR3 coding DNA: TGTGCCAGCAGTTTATCGAGGACTAGCGGGAGAGAGCAGTACTTC.

The chain recombines TRBV4-1 with TRBJ2-3; D is undetermined. The germline V and J ends were trimmed by 0 bases and 0 bases, with 10 bases remaining between them. Germline CDR1 reads MGHRA; CDR2 reads YSYEKL. This CDR3 contains 16 residues. The CDR3 sequence is CASSQERVPSTDTQYF. Here the CDR3 DNA reads TGCGCCAGCAGCCAAGAACGTGTCCCTAGCACAGATACGCAGTATTTT.

The gene calls are TRBV7-2 and TRBJ2-3; TRBD2 aligns across 8 bases. Germline CDR1 is SGHTA and CDR2 is FQGNSA. The V gene end was trimmed by 4 bases and the J gene end by 1 base; junction bases not matched to a gene: 4. The length of the CDR3 is 15 residues. The CDR3 is CASSSQTSGTDTQYF. The CDR3 DNA sequence: TGTGCCAGCAGCTCGCAGACTAGCGGCACAGATACGCAGTATTTT.

The V gene is TRBV27, the J gene TRBJ2-5; TRBD2 aligns across 10 bases. Trimming removed 5 bases from V and 5 bases from J; junction bases left unmatched: 5. Germline CDR1 reads MNHEY; CDR2 reads SMNVEV (reference sequence). This CDR3 spans 14 amino acids. CDR3 protein: CASSKREGRETQYF. The CDR3 DNA is TGTGCCAGCAGTAAGCGGGAGGGGAGGGAGACCCAGTACTTC.

This clonotype appeared a few times. The chain recombines TRBV19 with TRBJ1-5; a possible D gene is TRBD1 (5 bases). Germline assignment: CDR1 LNHDA and CDR2 SQIVND (reference sequence). V lost 6 bases and J 5 bases, leaving 11 bases between the germline ends. This CDR3 region has 13 residues. CDR3 nucleotide sequence: TGTGCCAGTAGCATCGACAGTTATCAGCCCCAGCATTTT. Encoded protein: CASSIDSYQPQHF. The full variable domain, with the rest looked up from reference TRBV19 and TRBJ1-5, is DGGITQSPKYLFRKEGQNVTLSCEQNLNHDAMYWYRQDPGQGLRLIYYSQIVNDFQKGDIAEGYSVSREKKESFPLTVTSAQKNPTAFYLCASSIDSYQPQHFGDGTRLSIL.

This rearrangement joins TRBV15 to TRBJ2-3, with 10 bases aligning to TRBD2. Per the germline V gene, CDR1 is LNHNV and CDR2 is YYDKDF (reference sequence). The CDR3 totals 20 residues. The J segment lost 0 bases and the V segment lost 0 bases, leaving 12 bases of the junction unmatched. The chain's CDR3 is CATSRDGGLAGARSTDTQYF. Written as DNA, the CDR3 is TGTGCCACCAGCAGAGATGGGGGCCTAGCGGGAGCCCGTAGCACAGATACGCAGTATTTT.

About this clonotype itself: One end of the junction is discordant with germline, which a read error may explain. The V call is TRBV30, the J call TRBJ1-1; weak D call: TRBD1 (5 bases). Per germline, CDR1 GTSNPN and CDR2 SVGIG (reference sequence). The CDR3 loop spans 15 amino acids. The CDR3 DNA follows: TGTGTCTGGAGTGTTGATATATCCGCGGGGCGGGGAGCTTTCTTT. Translation gives CVWSVDISAGRGAFF.

The chain links TRBV5-1 to TRBJ2-4, with D possibly matching TRBD2 (6 bases). Per germline, CDR1 SGHRS and CDR2 YFSETQ. V lost 4 bases and J 0 bases, leaving 11 bases between the germline ends. This CDR3 comprises 15 residues. CDR3 region: CASSPGLLAKNIQYF. CDR3 nucleotide sequence: TGCGCCAGCAGCCCGGGACTCCTAGCCAAAAACATTCAGTACTTC.

This clonotype turned up a few times. This chain joins TRBV10-3 and TRBJ2-5, with D possibly TRBD2 on 7 matching bases. The ends were cut back, 10 bases at V and 3 bases at J, with 15 bases in the middle. The CDR3 totals 13 residues. The V gene's germline CDR1 is ENHRY and CDR2 SYGVKD. CDR3 nucleotides: TGTGCCACTGGGGGGGCGACGGAAGAGACCCAGTACTTC. It specifies CATGGATEETQYF.

V and J are TRBV10-3 and TRBJ2-3; D gene unclear. CDR3 length equals 15 residues. Trimming left V 0 bases short and J 0 bases short, with 7 bases between. Germline assignment: CDR1 ENHRY and CDR2 SYGVKD. The CDR3 spells CAISESVTSTDTQYF. The CDR3 nucleotides are TGTGCCATCAGTGAGTCGGTTACTAGCACAGATACGCAGTATTTT.

There are a few counts of this clonotype. The genes are TRBV3-1 and TRBJ2-7; the D gene is possibly TRBD2 (5 bases). Per the germline V gene, CDR1 is LGHDT and CDR2 is YNNKEL (reference sequence). The CDR3 runs 14 residues. The V gene lost 3 bases and the J gene lost 1 base, with 10 bases spanning the gap. The CDR3 DNA follows: TGTGCCAGCAGCCATGACTATCCTTCCTACGAGCAGTACTTC. Its translation: CASSHDYPSYEQYF.

Remarks on this clonotype: Germline is not matched at one junction end, which may reflect a read error. J is TRBJ2-3 and V is TRBV27; 9 bases map to TRBD2. Germline V gene lookup returns CDR1 MNHEY and CDR2 SMNVEV (reference sequence). The CDR3 spans 18 residues. CDR3 DNA sequence: TGTGCTAGCAGTCCCCGTCTAAACGGGACTAGCAACACAGATACGCAGTATTTT. Amino acids: CASSPRLNGTSNTDTQYF.

This clonotype was observed a few times. The chain is built from TRBV20-1 and TRBJ1-2, with a possible D match to TRBD1 (6 bases). The CDR3 has 11 residues. Germline CDR1 DFQATT, CDR2 SNEGSKA (reference sequence). The germline V and J ends were trimmed by 0 bases and 13 bases, with 12 bases remaining between them. The DNA of the CDR3 is TGCAGTGCTAGAGATCCAAGGGGGGGCACCTTC. Its translation is CSARDPRGGTF.